Included here is one T cell receptor (beta chain) sequence, with context. Germline lookup yields CDR1 LGHNA and CDR2 YSLEER. The CDR3 loop spans 20 amino acids. J was trimmed by 5 bases and V by 3 bases; bases with no gene match: 16. The data are from a study of PD-1 blockade in mismatch repair-deficient tumors. Only in-frame clones appear in the TCRdb table, and some are missing; sequencing was by immunoSEQ multiplex PCR. The sample has roughly 50,000 clones; approximately 84% are singletons. TCR sequencing covered a few patients who responded to pembrolizumab. The receptor's source is an adult with mismatch repair-deficient cancer. V and J are TRBV4-3 and TRBJ2-1; TRBD2 matches 13 bases. Source: peripheral blood, taken less than 21 weeks after starting pembrolizumab. The CDR3, as DNA: TGCGCCAGCAGCCAGACAGGTGGGGGACTAGCGGGACTTGGAGACAATGAGCAGTTCTTC. Its translation is CASSQTGGGLAGLGDNEQFF.